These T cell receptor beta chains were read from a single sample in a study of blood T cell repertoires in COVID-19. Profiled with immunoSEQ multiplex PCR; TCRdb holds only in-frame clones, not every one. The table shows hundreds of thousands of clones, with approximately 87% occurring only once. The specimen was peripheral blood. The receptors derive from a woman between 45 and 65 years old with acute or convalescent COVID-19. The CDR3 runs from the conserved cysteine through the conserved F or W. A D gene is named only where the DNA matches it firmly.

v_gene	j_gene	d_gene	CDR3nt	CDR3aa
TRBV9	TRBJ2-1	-	TGTGCCAGCAGCCTTGACCCTAGCTCCTACAATGAGCAGTTCTTC	CASSLDPSSYNEQFF
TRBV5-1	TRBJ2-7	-	TGCGCCAGCAGCGGAGCCGGGACTCCTACCGAGCAGTACTTC	CASSGAGTPTEQYF
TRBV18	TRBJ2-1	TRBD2	TGTGCCAGCTCACCTCTAGCGGCCTCCTACAATGAGCAGTTCTTC	CASSPLAASYNEQFF
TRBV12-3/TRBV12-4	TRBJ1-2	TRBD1	TGTGCCGGAAGGACAGGAGGTAGTGGCTACACCTTC	CAGRTGGSGYTF
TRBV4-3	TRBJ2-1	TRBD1	TGCGCCAGCAGCCAAGAGCAGGGGGCGAGGTTTTCGAATGAGCAGTTCTTC	CASSQEQGARFSNEQFF
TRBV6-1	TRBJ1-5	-	TGTGCCAGCAGTGAAGTCAGACTCAATAGCAATCAGCCCCAGCATTTT	CASSEVRLNSNQPQHF
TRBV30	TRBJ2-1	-	TGTGCCTGGAGTGGGGGAGCAAACACCTACAATGAGCAGTTCTTC	CAWSGGANTYNEQFF
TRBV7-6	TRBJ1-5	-	TGTGCCAGCAGCCCCGATTCGGGGGGGTTAGGCCAGCCCCAGCATTTT	CASSPDSGGLGQPQHF
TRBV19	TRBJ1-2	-	TGTGCCAGTAGTGAGTGGACAGCTGCCTATGGCTACACCTTC	CASSEWTAAYGYTF
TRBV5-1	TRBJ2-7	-	TGCGCCAGCAGCTTGGGGGCAGGAGGCTCCTACGAGCAGTACTTC	CASSLGAGGSYEQYF
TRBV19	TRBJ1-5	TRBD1	TGTGCCAGTAGTAGGACAGGCAGCAATAGCAATCAGCCCCAGCATTTT	CASSRTGSNSNQPQHF
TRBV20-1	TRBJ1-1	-	TGCAGTGCTAGTTTGGGGGGGGCAAACACTGAAGCTTTCTTT	CSASLGGANTEAFF
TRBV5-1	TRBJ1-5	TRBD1	TGCGCCAGCAGCTTGGAGGGGGACAGGGGGCCTAGCAATCAGCCCCAGCATTTT	CASSLEGDRGPSNQPQHF
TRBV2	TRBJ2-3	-	TGTGCCAGCAGTCGAACCCCAAATAGTGCAGATACGCAGTATTTT	CASSRTPNSADTQYF
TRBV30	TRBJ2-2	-	TGTGCCTGGGGGGGGACATGGGACGGCACCGGGGAGCTGTTTTTT	CAWGGTWDGTGELFF
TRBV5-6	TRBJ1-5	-	TGTGCCAGCAGCTTAATAGGAGGCAATCAGCCCCAGCATTTT	CASSLIGGNQPQHF
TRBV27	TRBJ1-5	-	TGTGCCAGCAGTATCACAGGGATACATCAGCCCCAGCATTTT	CASSITGIHQPQHF
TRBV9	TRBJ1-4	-	TGTGCCAGCAGCGTAGGCCAACGGGTACGGGTTAATGAAAAACTGTTTTTT	CASSVGQRVRVNEKLFF
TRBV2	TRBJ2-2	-	TGTGCCAGCAGTGATTTCGCGAGGATGACCGGGGAGCTGTTTTTT	CASSDFARMTGELFF
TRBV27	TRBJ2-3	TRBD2	TGTGCCAGCAGTTCACTAGCGGGAGGGCCAGATACGCAGTATTTT	CASSSLAGGPDTQYF
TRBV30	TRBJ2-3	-	TGTGCCTGGGCTGGGGGGACAGATACGCAGTATTTT	CAWAGGTDTQYF
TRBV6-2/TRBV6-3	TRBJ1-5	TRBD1	TGTGCCAGCAGTCCCCAAGGGACAGGGCATCACCAGCCCCAGCATTTT	CASSPQGTGHHQPQHF
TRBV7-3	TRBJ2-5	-	TGTGCCAGCAGCTTACGGGGGGAGACCCAGTACTTC	CASSLRGETQYF
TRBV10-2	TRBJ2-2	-	TGCGCCAGCAGTGAATCCCAGGGATGGACCGGGGAGCTGTTTTTT	CASSESQGWTGELFF